The entry that follows covers one T cell receptor beta chain sequence. This record comes from a study of blood T cell repertoires in COVID-19. Original handling: Estimated nucleated cell counts came from reference gene primer amplification. The assay was immunoSEQ multiplex PCR, and TCRdb's table has in-frame clones only and misses some. For V, J and clone size, that table is used; D and trimming come from the DNA. This table has almost 250,000 clones, more than 85% appearing once. The V end was cut by 6 bases, the J end by 4 bases, with 12 bases between. The V gene's germline CDR1 is MDHEN and CDR2 SYDVKM. The CDR3 is made up of 13 amino acids.

The chain uses TRBV28 and TRBJ1-2, with a weak D call TRBD1 (5 bases). The specimen sequenced was PBMCs or T cells enriched from blood (not recorded which). This receptor was identified in a woman aged 50 to 60 who had recovered from COVID-19. The CDR3: CASSLDSLYGYTF. The CDR3 bases are TGTGCCAGCAGCTTAGACAGTCTCTATGGCTACACCTTC.